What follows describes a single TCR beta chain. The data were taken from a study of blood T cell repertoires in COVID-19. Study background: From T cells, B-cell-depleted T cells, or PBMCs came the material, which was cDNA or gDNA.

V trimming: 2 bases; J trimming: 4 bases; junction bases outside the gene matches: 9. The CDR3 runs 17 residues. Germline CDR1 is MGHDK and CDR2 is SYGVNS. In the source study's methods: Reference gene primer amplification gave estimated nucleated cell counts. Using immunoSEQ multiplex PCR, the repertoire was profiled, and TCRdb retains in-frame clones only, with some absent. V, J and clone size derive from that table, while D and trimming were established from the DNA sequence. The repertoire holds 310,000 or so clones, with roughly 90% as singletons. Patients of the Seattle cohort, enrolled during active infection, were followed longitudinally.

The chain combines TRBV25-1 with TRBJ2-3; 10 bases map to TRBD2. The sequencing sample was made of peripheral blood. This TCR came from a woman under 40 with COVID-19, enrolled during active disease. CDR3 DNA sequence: TGTGCCAGCAGTGAACCTAGCGGGAGTAATAGCCCAGATACGCAGTATTTT. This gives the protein CASSEPSGSNSPDTQYF.